This is a list of T cell receptor beta chains from one sample in a study of CD4 and CD8 cells across lung adenocarcinoma regions. TCRdb recomputed calls from the PCR reads with MiXCR, one row per CDR3 protein. The sample lists roughly 3,900 distinct CDR3 sequences, 55% to 75% occurring once. Sequencing used CD4+ T cells from the center of a lung tumor. These receptors were taken from a male donor with lung adenocarcinoma. The CD4 and CD8 labels of this study may be unreliable. Each CDR3 is given with its conserved first and last residue. A D gene is named only where the DNA matches it firmly. Size values are once, few and many counts, or a class for expanded clones, and some rows have none.

medium-sized	TRBV4-1	NA	TRBJ1-5	CASSQPPAKPRGGNQPQHF	TGCGCCAGCAGCCAACCTCCAGCCAAACCTCGGGGCGGCAATCAGCCCCAGCATTTT
NA	TRBV6-1	TRBD1	TRBJ2-1	CASSEAMGTGWNEQFF	TGTGCCAGCAGTGAAGCGATGGGGACAGGGTGGAATGAGCAGTTCTTC
NA	TRBV6-1	NA	TRBJ2-4	CRVTGVEGTNTQYF	TGTCGCGTCACGGGGGTGGAAGGCACAAACACTCAGTATTTC
NA	TRBV10-3	TRBD1	TRBJ2-7	CATGTGSVYEQYF	TGTGCCACAGGGACAGGGTCCGTTTACGAGCAGTACTTC
once	TRBV6-1	NA	TRBJ2-7	CASSPSEGTVGYEQYF	TGTGCCAGCAGTCCGAGCGAGGGAACCGTCGGCTACGAGCAGTACTTC
once	TRBV6-1	NA	TRBJ2-7	CASSESRYEQYF	TGTGCCAGCAGTGAAAGTCGCTACGAGCAGTACTTC
few	TRBV25-1	TRBD1	TRBJ2-5	CASRGAGGGPRDTQYF	TGTGCCAGCAGGGGGGCAGGGGGCGGGCCTAGAGATACGCAGTACTTC
NA	TRBV6-1	NA	TRBJ1-1	CASSEAPGIFEAFF	TGTGCCAGCAGTGAAGCCCCGGGGATTTTTGAAGCTTTCTTT
NA	TRBV12-3/TRBV12-4	NA	TRBJ2-3	CASSPLVSLVAGNTQYF	TGTGCCAGCAGTCCCCTTGTGAGCCTGGTCGCAGGGAATACGCAGTATTTT
once	TRBV7-2	NA	TRBJ2-5	CASSLSAAAAEKTQYF	TGTGCCAGCAGCTTGAGTGCGGCCGCTGCTGAGAAGACCCAGTACTTC
NA	TRBV6-1	NA	TRBJ1-5	CASRTDPPNQPQHF	TGTGCCAGCAGAACGGACCCCCCGAATCAGCCCCAGCATTTT
NA	TRBV7-2	TRBD2	TRBJ2-1	CASSLEREGLGETQFF	TGTGCCAGCAGCTTAGAGCGGGAGGGCCTGGGAGAGACCCAGTTCTTC
large	TRBV6-5	NA	TRBJ2-1	CASSSSTGGNEQFF	TGTGCCAGCAGTTCCTCCACGGGCGGCAATGAGCAGTTCTTC
NA	TRBV6-1	NA	TRBJ2-7	CASSESVYEQYF	TGTGCCAGCAGTGAATCAGTGTACGAGCAGTACTTC
few	TRBV6-4	NA	TRBJ2-3	CASSEKGEGADTQYF	TGTGCCAGCAGTGAGAAGGGAGAGGGCGCAGATACGCAGTATTTT
large	TRBV6-1	NA	TRBJ1-4	CASTLQGRSNEKLFF	TGTGCCAGCACCCTACAGGGCCGATCTAATGAAAAACTGTTTTTT
NA	TRBV6-5	TRBD1	TRBJ1-3	CASSYTAPGTGGTIYF	TGTGCCAGCAGTTACACCGCCCCCGGGACAGGGGGCACCATATATTTT
NA	TRBV6-1	TRBD2	TRBJ2-1	CASVTSGLSNEQFF	TGTGCCAGCGTGACTAGCGGATTATCCAATGAGCAGTTCTTC
few	TRBV27	NA	TRBJ2-3	CASSLWGRSADTQYF	TGTGCCAGCAGTTTATGGGGGAGGAGCGCAGATACGCAGTATTTT
once	TRBV6-5	TRBD1	TRBJ2-3	CASSYRGNLSTGEQYF	TGTGCCAGCAGTTATCGGGGAAACTTGAGCACAGGGGAGCAGTATTTT
once	TRBV12-3/TRBV12-4	NA	TRBJ2-2	CASTLNKNTGELFF	TGTGCCAGCACCCTGAATAAGAACACCGGGGAGCTGTTTTTT
NA	TRBV7-8	TRBD2	TRBJ2-2	CASSLVGGTGELFF	TGTGCCAGCAGCTTAGTCGGGGGGACCGGGGAGCTGTTTTTT
large	TRBV25-1	NA	TRBJ2-1	CASGGRGDEQFF	TGTGCCAGCGGGGGTAGGGGGGATGAGCAGTTCTTC
large	TRBV22-1	NA	TRBJ1-1	CPGIGRAHVF	TGTCCTGGGATCGGAAGAGCACACGTCTTT
once	TRBV6-1	NA	TRBJ2-7	CASRTGDSNEQYF	TGTGCCAGCAGGACAGGTGACTCCAACGAGCAGTACTTC
NA	TRBV6-1	NA	TRBJ2-6	CASAGISGANVLTF	TGTGCCAGTGCCGGGATCTCTGGGGCCAACGTCCTGACTTTC
NA	TRBV7-8	NA	TRBJ1-1	CASSYIQGKAFF	TGTGCCAGCAGCTACATCCAGGGTAAAGCTTTCTTT
large	TRBV6-1	NA	TRBJ2-3	CASSPKLMGGLGTQYF	TGTGCCAGCAGTCCTAAGCTTATGGGGGGATTGGGTACGCAGTATTTT
NA	TRBV12-3/TRBV12-4	TRBD1	TRBJ2-1	CASSFGPQGDEQFF	TGTGCCAGCAGTTTTGGTCCTCAGGGGGATGAGCAGTTCTTC
NA	TRBV27	NA	TRBJ1-1	CASSFAGAFNEAFF	TGTGCCAGCAGTTTCGCGGGGGCGTTTAATGAAGCTTTCTTT
NA	TRBV7-2	NA	TRBJ2-6	CASSSLDRLFSGANVLTF	TGTGCCAGCAGCTCCCTCGACAGACTTTTCTCTGGGGCCAACGTCCTGACTTTC
once	TRBV6-1	TRBD2	TRBJ2-1	CASLRTSEPKNEQFF	TGTGCCAGCTTACGAACTAGCGAGCCGAAGAATGAGCAGTTCTTC
NA	TRBV6-5	NA	TRBJ2-7	CASSYAARGVYEQYF	TGTGCCAGCAGTTACGCTGCCAGGGGGGTCTACGAGCAGTACTTC
once	TRBV6-1	NA	TRBJ2-3	CASTGMFNADTQYF	TGTGCCAGCACTGGCATGTTTAACGCAGATACGCAGTATTTT
NA	TRBV6-1	TRBD2	TRBJ2-3	CASKAGGGTDTQYF	TGTGCGAGCAAGGCTGGCGGGGGAACGGATACGCAGTATTTT
NA	TRBV6-1	TRBD1	TRBJ2-7	CASMPGQGAYEQYF	TGTGCCAGCATGCCGGGACAGGGGGCCTACGAGCAGTACTTC
NA	TRBV12-3/TRBV12-4	NA	TRBJ2-3	CASSPINERDTQYF	TGTGCCAGCAGTCCTATAAACGAGCGGGATACGCAGTATTTT
once	TRBV25-1	NA	TRBJ2-3	CASGGAGGGPRETQYF	TGTGCCAGCGGGGGGGCAGGGGGAGGGCCTCGAGAGACGCAGTATTTT
NA	TRBV6-1	NA	TRBJ1-1	CASSSRPSSTGRNTEAFF	TGTGCCAGCAGCTCGCGTCCGAGTTCGACCGGGCGAAACACTGAAGCTTTCTTT
NA	TRBV7-2	TRBD1	TRBJ2-5	CASSSDRGPQETQYF	TGTGCCAGCAGCTCGGACAGGGGGCCCCAAGAGACCCAGTACTTC
NA	TRBV6-1	NA	TRBJ2-5	CASSDRGSVTQYF	TGTGCCAGCAGTGACCGGGGGTCGGTGACCCAGTACTTC
once	TRBV7-2	NA	TRBJ2-7	CASSRDPAFEQYF	TGTGCCAGCAGCCGGGACCCTGCCTTCGAGCAGTACTTC
NA	TRBV6-1	NA	TRBJ2-1	CASSILPSESYNEQFF	TGTGCCAGCAGCATCCTCCCTAGCGAATCCTACAATGAGCAGTTCTTC
few	TRBV7-9	NA	TRBJ2-1	CASSSGGENEQFF	TGTGCCAGCAGCTCTGGAGGGGAGAATGAGCAGTTCTTC
NA	TRBV27	NA	TRBJ2-1	CAISRGAYNEQFF	TGTGCCATCTCGCGGGGCGCCTACAATGAGCAGTTCTTC